Listed below are T cell receptor beta chains from one sample, sequenced in a study of spatial heterogeneity in lung cancer. TCRdb reprocessed the 5' RACE reads with MiXCR, giving one entry per CDR3 protein. The profile shows roughly 8,400 distinct CDR3 sequences, 4.5% to 5% of them singletons. Sequenced material: lung tumor tissue, taken at surgery. The origin of the receptors is a female donor with early-stage non-small cell lung cancer. Both conserved end residues are part of each CDR3. Fields, in order: D gene, J gene, clone size, V gene, CDR3 DNA, CDR3 protein. D genes are given only for firm matches. The listing skips clone size in some rows; elsewhere it reads once, few, many or a size class.

D gene: .; J gene: TRBJ1-5; clone size: once; V gene: TRBV12-3/TRBV12-4; CDR3 DNA: TGTGCCAGCAGTATGCCTGGGCGGGGACCCCAGCATTTT; CDR3 protein: CASSMPGRGPQHF
D gene: .; J gene: TRBJ2-5; clone size: many; V gene: TRBV5-1; CDR3 DNA: TGCGCCAGCAGCTTGAATGGGGCGGTCCAAGAGACCCAGTACTTC; CDR3 protein: CASSLNGAVQETQYF
D gene: .; J gene: TRBJ2-4; clone size: many; V gene: TRBV6-6; CDR3 DNA: TGTGCCAGCAGTTGGGGGACGCCCCAACAGTACTTC; CDR3 protein: CASSWGTPQQYF
D gene: TRBD1; J gene: TRBJ2-7; clone size: many; V gene: TRBV6-5; CDR3 DNA: TGTGCCAGCAGTTATTCGACAGGGCGTTCCCACGAGCAGTACTTC; CDR3 protein: CASSYSTGRSHEQYF
D gene: TRBD1; J gene: TRBJ2-7; clone size: many; V gene: TRBV27; CDR3 DNA: TGTGCCAGCAGTCCGGGACAGCTCTCCTACGAGCAGTACTTC; CDR3 protein: CASSPGQLSYEQYF
D gene: .; J gene: TRBJ1-5; clone size: many; V gene: TRBV23-1; CDR3 DNA: TGCGCCAGCAGTCAATCAGGAGAAAGCAATCAGCCCCAGCATTTT; CDR3 protein: CASSQSGESNQPQHF
D gene: .; J gene: TRBJ1-2; clone size: few; V gene: TRBV12-3/TRBV12-4; CDR3 DNA: TGTGCCAGCAGTTTAGGGACGGGCTATGGCTACACCTTC; CDR3 protein: CASSLGTGYGYTF
D gene: .; J gene: TRBJ2-5; clone size: large; V gene: TRBV19; CDR3 DNA: TGTGCCAGTAGTCGTGGGACTTCCGGAGGGGAGACCCAGTACTTC; CDR3 protein: CASSRGTSGGETQYF
D gene: TRBD1; J gene: TRBJ1-4; clone size: many; V gene: TRBV6-5; CDR3 DNA: TGTGCCAGCAGTTATACGACAGGGGAAAATGAAAAACTGTTTTTT; CDR3 protein: CASSYTTGENEKLFF
D gene: .; J gene: TRBJ2-7; clone size: medium-sized; V gene: TRBV11-2; CDR3 DNA: TGTGCCAGCAGCCCCCACCAGGGTACGTTCGACGAGCAGTACTTC; CDR3 protein: CASSPHQGTFDEQYF
D gene: .; J gene: TRBJ2-5; clone size: many; V gene: TRBV7-9; CDR3 DNA: TGTGCCAGCAGCTTAGCACCCAGCCAAGAGACCCAGTACTTC; CDR3 protein: CASSLAPSQETQYF
D gene: .; J gene: TRBJ1-1; clone size: .; V gene: TRBV19; CDR3 DNA: TGTGCCAGTAGTATACTTAATGGGATTGAAGCTTTCTTT; CDR3 protein: CASSILNGIEAFF
D gene: .; J gene: TRBJ2-1; clone size: many; V gene: TRBV3-1; CDR3 DNA: TGTGCCAGCAGCCAAGATGCGGGACGCAGCAATGAGCAGTTCTTC; CDR3 protein: CASSQDAGRSNEQFF
D gene: .; J gene: TRBJ2-1; clone size: many; V gene: TRBV28; CDR3 DNA: TGTGCCACCAGAATAAGCTCCGGCAATGAGCAGTTCTTC; CDR3 protein: CATRISSGNEQFF
D gene: .; J gene: TRBJ2-1; clone size: many; V gene: TRBV12-3/TRBV12-4; CDR3 DNA: TGTGCCAGCAGATCGCGGGCCCCCCGGGACAATGAGCAGTTCTTC; CDR3 protein: CASRSRAPRDNEQFF
D gene: .; J gene: TRBJ2-7; clone size: many; V gene: TRBV27; CDR3 DNA: TGTGCCAGCAGTTTGGGGAGTACGGCCTACGAGCAGTACTTC; CDR3 protein: CASSLGSTAYEQYF
D gene: .; J gene: TRBJ2-2; clone size: many; V gene: TRBV7-3; CDR3 DNA: TGTGCCAGCAGCTTATCTGTGGGTCGGGGCCCCGGGGAGCTGTTTTTT; CDR3 protein: CASSLSVGRGPGELFF
D gene: .; J gene: TRBJ2-2; clone size: many; V gene: TRBV27; CDR3 DNA: TGTGCCAGCAGTCCCAGACCCGGATGGGCGTCCGGGGAGCTGTTTTTT; CDR3 protein: CASSPRPGWASGELFF
D gene: TRBD2; J gene: TRBJ2-1; clone size: medium-sized; V gene: TRBV12-3/TRBV12-4; CDR3 DNA: TGTGCCAGCAGTTCGAGCGGGAGGGAAAATGAGCAGTTCTTC; CDR3 protein: CASSSSGRENEQFF
D gene: .; J gene: TRBJ2-2; clone size: many; V gene: TRBV5-6; CDR3 DNA: TGTGCCAGCAGCCGCGCCGGGGAGCTGTTTTTT; CDR3 protein: CASSRAGELFF
D gene: .; J gene: TRBJ2-5; clone size: many; V gene: TRBV28; CDR3 DNA: TGTGCCAGCAGTTTAGGGCAGCAAGAGACCCAGTACTTC; CDR3 protein: CASSLGQQETQYF
D gene: .; J gene: TRBJ1-2; clone size: many; V gene: TRBV3-1; CDR3 DNA: TGTGCCAGCAGCCAAGATTCGAGCGCCAGGGGCTACACCTTC; CDR3 protein: CASSQDSSARGYTF
D gene: .; J gene: TRBJ2-2; clone size: many; V gene: TRBV11-1; CDR3 DNA: TGTGCCAGCACCCCCGGGGGCGCCGGCACCGGGGAGCTGTTTTTT; CDR3 protein: CASTPGGAGTGELFF
D gene: .; J gene: TRBJ2-7; clone size: many; V gene: TRBV7-6; CDR3 DNA: TGTGCCAGCAGCTTAGACGACAGAGGCCGCGAGCAGTACTTC; CDR3 protein: CASSLDDRGREQYF
D gene: .; J gene: TRBJ2-1; clone size: medium-sized; V gene: TRBV28; CDR3 DNA: TGTGCCAGCGAGCGGCAGGAGGATAATGAGCAGTTCTTC; CDR3 protein: CASERQEDNEQFF
D gene: .; J gene: TRBJ1-4; clone size: many; V gene: TRBV3-1; CDR3 DNA: TGTGCCAGCAGTCAGGGGTTCCCTCCAACTAATGAAAAACTGTTTTTT; CDR3 protein: CASSQGFPPTNEKLFF
D gene: TRBD2; J gene: TRBJ2-1; clone size: many; V gene: TRBV4-2; CDR3 DNA: TGTGCCAGCAGCCAGGGACTAGTCGCCTACAATGAGCAGTTCTTC; CDR3 protein: CASSQGLVAYNEQFF
D gene: .; J gene: TRBJ2-2; clone size: .; V gene: TRBV5-6; CDR3 DNA: TGTGCCAGCAGCTCATTCTCCGGGGAGCTGTTTTTT; CDR3 protein: CASSSFSGELFF
D gene: .; J gene: TRBJ2-7; clone size: many; V gene: TRBV5-6; CDR3 DNA: TGTGCCAGCAGCTTGATGCGGAACTACGAGCAGTACTTC; CDR3 protein: CASSLMRNYEQYF
D gene: TRBD2; J gene: TRBJ2-7; clone size: many; V gene: TRBV5-1; CDR3 DNA: TGCGCCAGCAGCAGGGAGGGACCGGGACTCGAGCAGTACTTC; CDR3 protein: CASSREGPGLEQYF
D gene: .; J gene: TRBJ2-3; clone size: medium-sized; V gene: TRBV6-5; CDR3 DNA: TGTGCCAGCAGAAGTACCACAGATACGCAGTATTTT; CDR3 protein: CASRSTTDTQYF
D gene: .; J gene: TRBJ2-1; clone size: medium-sized; V gene: TRBV7-3; CDR3 DNA: TGTGCCAGCAGCTTAACGGCCCCCCCAAGTTCTGAGCAGTTCTTC; CDR3 protein: CASSLTAPPSSEQFF
D gene: .; J gene: TRBJ2-7; clone size: medium-sized; V gene: TRBV10-3; CDR3 DNA: TGTGCCTCACAGACCGGGAACGGAGGCGAGCAGTACTTC; CDR3 protein: CASQTGNGGEQYF
D gene: .; J gene: TRBJ1-4; clone size: few; V gene: TRBV5-5; CDR3 DNA: TGTGCCAGCAGCCAGGGGCCACTTAATGAAAAACTGTTTTTT; CDR3 protein: CASSQGPLNEKLFF
D gene: .; J gene: TRBJ2-5; clone size: many; V gene: TRBV20-1; CDR3 DNA: TGCAGTGCTAGAGACCCTTGGGAGCGGGCGTCGCAAGAGACCCAGTACTTC; CDR3 protein: CSARDPWERASQETQYF
D gene: .; J gene: TRBJ1-5; clone size: medium-sized; V gene: TRBV19; CDR3 DNA: TGTGCCAGTAGACACTCCAATCAGCCCCAGCATTTT; CDR3 protein: CASRHSNQPQHF
D gene: .; J gene: TRBJ2-2; clone size: many; V gene: TRBV29-1; CDR3 DNA: TGCAGCGTTGCCCCGGACACCGCGAACACCGGGGAGCTGTTTTTT; CDR3 protein: CSVAPDTANTGELFF
D gene: TRBD1; J gene: TRBJ2-1; clone size: many; V gene: TRBV29-1; CDR3 DNA: TGCAGCGTCAGGGGGCGTCTGACCTACAATGAGCAGTTCTTC; CDR3 protein: CSVRGRLTYNEQFF
D gene: .; J gene: TRBJ1-1; clone size: many; V gene: TRBV5-1; CDR3 DNA: TGCGCCAGCAGCTTTGGGGCGACAGGAATGAACACTGAAGCTTTCTTT; CDR3 protein: CASSFGATGMNTEAFF
D gene: .; J gene: TRBJ1-1; clone size: many; V gene: TRBV7-2; CDR3 DNA: TGTGCCAGCAGTCGTCTCCAGAAAAACACTGAAGCTTTCTTT; CDR3 protein: CASSRLQKNTEAFF
D gene: .; J gene: TRBJ2-2; clone size: many; V gene: TRBV12-3/TRBV12-4; CDR3 DNA: TGTGCCAGCAGCCTGGGAGGGGGCAAGGCCGGGGAGCTGTTTTTT; CDR3 protein: CASSLGGGKAGELFF
D gene: TRBD2; J gene: TRBJ2-5; clone size: .; V gene: TRBV7-9; CDR3 DNA: TGTGCCAGCAGCTCTGGACTAGCGGGGTTCCAAGAGACCCAGTACTTC; CDR3 protein: CASSSGLAGFQETQYF
D gene: .; J gene: TRBJ2-2; clone size: many; V gene: TRBV5-1; CDR3 DNA: TGCGCCAGCAGCCCAACCCAGGGATCGGGCGGGGAGCTGTTTTTT; CDR3 protein: CASSPTQGSGGELFF
D gene: TRBD2; J gene: TRBJ2-2; clone size: many; V gene: TRBV9; CDR3 DNA: TGTGCCAGCAGCGTAGTGGGACTAGCGGGAGGGGAGCTGTTTTTT; CDR3 protein: CASSVVGLAGGELFF
D gene: .; J gene: TRBJ1-4; clone size: .; V gene: TRBV19; CDR3 DNA: TGTGCCAGTAGTTTCGGTGCAACTAATGAAAAACTGTTTTTT; CDR3 protein: CASSFGATNEKLFF
D gene: .; J gene: TRBJ1-1; clone size: .; V gene: TRBV6-6; CDR3 DNA: TGTGCCAGCCAGAGGGCGGGCAACACTGAAGCTTTCTTT; CDR3 protein: CASQRAGNTEAFF
D gene: .; J gene: TRBJ1-1; clone size: many; V gene: TRBV7-9; CDR3 DNA: TGTGCCAGCAACCTATTAGGGGTTAACACTGAAGCTTTCTTT; CDR3 protein: CASNLLGVNTEAFF
D gene: .; J gene: TRBJ2-7; clone size: few; V gene: TRBV28; CDR3 DNA: TGTGCCAGCAGTTCGGGACATTTTGTGTACTTC; CDR3 protein: CASSSGHFVYF
D gene: .; J gene: TRBJ2-3; clone size: many; V gene: TRBV11-2; CDR3 DNA: TGTGCCAGCAGCTCCGTTACAGATACGCAGTATTTT; CDR3 protein: CASSSVTDTQYF
D gene: TRBD1; J gene: TRBJ2-1; clone size: many; V gene: TRBV3-1; CDR3 DNA: TGTGCCAGCAGCCCCTACTCGGGACAGGGCGATGAGCAGTTCTTC; CDR3 protein: CASSPYSGQGDEQFF
D gene: TRBD1; J gene: TRBJ1-2; clone size: medium-sized; V gene: TRBV6-6; CDR3 DNA: TGTGCCAGCAGTCTGCCGGGAGGACAGGGCTATGGCTACACCTTC; CDR3 protein: CASSLPGGQGYGYTF
D gene: .; J gene: TRBJ2-7; clone size: many; V gene: TRBV5-1; CDR3 DNA: TGCGCCAGCAGCTTTAGCGGTGTTCGGTCCGAGCAGTACTTC; CDR3 protein: CASSFSGVRSEQYF
D gene: .; J gene: TRBJ1-3; clone size: .; V gene: TRBV15; CDR3 DNA: TGTGCCACCAGCAGGGTACTGAGCTCTGGAAACACCATATATTTT; CDR3 protein: CATSRVLSSGNTIYF
D gene: TRBD2; J gene: TRBJ2-7; clone size: many; V gene: TRBV7-9; CDR3 DNA: TGTGCCAGCAGCTTAGCCGGGACTACCTACGAGCAGTACTTC; CDR3 protein: CASSLAGTTYEQYF
D gene: .; J gene: TRBJ2-7; clone size: medium-sized; V gene: TRBV28; CDR3 DNA: TGTGCCAGCAGTGGGACTCAAATCTACGAGCAGTACTTC; CDR3 protein: CASSGTQIYEQYF
D gene: TRBD2; J gene: TRBJ2-1; clone size: many; V gene: TRBV28; CDR3 DNA: TGTGCCAGCAAGGGGACTAGCGGCATCCTTGGGCAGTTCTTC; CDR3 protein: CASKGTSGILGQFF
D gene: .; J gene: TRBJ2-7; clone size: many; V gene: TRBV6-5; CDR3 DNA: TGTGCCAGCAGTTACTCGACCAGGGTCAATTACGAGCAGTACTTC; CDR3 protein: CASSYSTRVNYEQYF
D gene: .; J gene: TRBJ2-1; clone size: .; V gene: TRBV7-8; CDR3 DNA: TGTGCCAGCAGCTTAAACCCTTCCTCCTACAATGAGCAGTTCTTC; CDR3 protein: CASSLNPSSYNEQFF
D gene: TRBD1; J gene: TRBJ1-2; clone size: many; V gene: TRBV10-2; CDR3 DNA: TGCGCCAGCAGGCCAGGGGGATATGGCTACACCTTC; CDR3 protein: CASRPGGYGYTF